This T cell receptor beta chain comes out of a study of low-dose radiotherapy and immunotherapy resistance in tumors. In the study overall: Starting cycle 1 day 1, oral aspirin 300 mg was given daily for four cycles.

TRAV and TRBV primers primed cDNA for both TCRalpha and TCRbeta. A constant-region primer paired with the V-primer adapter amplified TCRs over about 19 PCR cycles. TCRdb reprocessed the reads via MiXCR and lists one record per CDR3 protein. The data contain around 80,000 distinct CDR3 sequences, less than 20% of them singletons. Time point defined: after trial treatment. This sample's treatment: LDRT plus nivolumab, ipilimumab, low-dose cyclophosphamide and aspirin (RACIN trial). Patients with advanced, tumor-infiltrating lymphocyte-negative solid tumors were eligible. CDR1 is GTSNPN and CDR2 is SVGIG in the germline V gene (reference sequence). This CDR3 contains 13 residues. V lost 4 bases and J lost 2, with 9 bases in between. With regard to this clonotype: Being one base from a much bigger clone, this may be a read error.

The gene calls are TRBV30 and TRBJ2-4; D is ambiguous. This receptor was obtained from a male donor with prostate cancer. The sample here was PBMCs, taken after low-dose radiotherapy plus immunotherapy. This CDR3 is CAWNLATKNIQYF. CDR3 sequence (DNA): TGTGCCTGGAATCTGGCGACCAAAAACATTCAGTACTTC.